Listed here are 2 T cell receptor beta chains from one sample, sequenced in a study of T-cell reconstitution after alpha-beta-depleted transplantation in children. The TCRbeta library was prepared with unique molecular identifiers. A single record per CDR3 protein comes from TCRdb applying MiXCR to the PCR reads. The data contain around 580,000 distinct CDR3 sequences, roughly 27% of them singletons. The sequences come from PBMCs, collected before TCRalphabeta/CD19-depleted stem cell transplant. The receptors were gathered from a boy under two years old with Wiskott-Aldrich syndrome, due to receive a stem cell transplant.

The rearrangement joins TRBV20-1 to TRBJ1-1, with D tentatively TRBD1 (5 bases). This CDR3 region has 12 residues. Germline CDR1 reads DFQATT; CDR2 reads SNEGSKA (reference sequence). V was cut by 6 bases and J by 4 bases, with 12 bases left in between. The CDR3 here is CSADPRGTEAFF. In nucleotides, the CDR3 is TGCAGTGCGGACCCGAGGGGCACTGAAGCTTTCTTT.

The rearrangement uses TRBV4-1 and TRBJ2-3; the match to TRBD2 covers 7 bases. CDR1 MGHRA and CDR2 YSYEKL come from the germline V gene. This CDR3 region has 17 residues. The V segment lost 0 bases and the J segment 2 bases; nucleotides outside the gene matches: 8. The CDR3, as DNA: TGCGCCAGCAGCCAAGATCCCCCTAGCGGTTACACAGATACGCAGTATTTT. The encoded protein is CASSQDPPSGYTDTQYF.